The 9 T cell receptor beta chains below all came from one sample that was sequenced in a study of technical replicates of blood from a handful of donors. Clones were read by immunoSEQ multiplex PCR, and TCRdb kept only the in-frame ones, dropping some. The data contain about 88,000 clones, roughly 94% of them seen just once; the ten biggest clones take up less than 0.35%. The sample consisted of T cells isolated from PBMCs. The receptors originated from a human donor in good health.

The chain employs TRBV13 and TRBJ2-7, with TRBD1 as a possible D gene (7 bases). Per germline, CDR1 PRHDT and CDR2 FYEKMQ (reference sequence). With 5 bases removed from V and 2 bases from J, the gap between germline ends came to 16 bases. CDR3 length: 15 amino acids. In nucleotides, the CDR3 is TGTGCCAGCAGCCAAGGAGGGACAGTACCCTACGAGCAGTACTTC. It specifies CASSQGGTVPYEQYF.

The chain is built from TRBV7-6 and TRBJ1-4, with 7 bases aligning to TRBD1. In germline, CDR1 is SGHVS, CDR2 FNYEAQ. This CDR3 region has 15 residues. J lost 5 bases, V lost 5 bases, and 8 bases had no gene match. The CDR3 nucleotides are TGTGCCAGCAGCCCCGGGACAGTACCGAATGAAAAACTGTTTTTT. Protein product: CASSPGTVPNEKLFF.

This clone was picked up one time. The J gene is TRBJ1-2, the V gene TRBV28, with TRBD1 matching over 7 bases. Germline CDR1 is MDHEN and CDR2 is SYDVKM. The ends lost 3 bases at V and 5 bases at J; junction bases unmatched: 9. This CDR3 contains 15 residues. The CDR3 nucleotides are TGTGCCAGCAGTTTCCCTTGGGACAGCTATTATGGCTACACCTTC. This codes for CASSFPWDSYYGYTF.

This clone was found once. The chain uses TRBV6-1 and TRBJ2-5; weak D call: TRBD1 (6 bases). Trimming removed 6 bases from V and 2 bases from J, with 13 bases in between. The CDR3 has 14 amino acids. Per germline, CDR1 MNHNS and CDR2 SASEGT. CDR3 residues: CASRAYREQETQYF. For the CDR3, the DNA is TGTGCCAGCAGAGCCTACAGGGAGCAAGAGACCCAGTACTTC.

The chain has TRBV28 and TRBJ2-1, with 8 bases fitting TRBD2. CDR1 and CDR2 (germline): MDHEN, SYDVKM. V lost 4 bases to trimming and J lost 10 bases; unmatched junction nucleotides: 9. This CDR3 comprises 14 residues. The CDR3 protein is CASSSTGGPYEQFF. In DNA, the CDR3 is TGTGCCAGCAGTTCGACGGGAGGGCCTTACGAGCAGTTCTTC.

V gene TRBV10-3 combines with J gene TRBJ2-3; 8 nucleotides agree with TRBD2. This CDR3 spans 16 amino acids. Trimming at V came to 3 bases and at J to 0 bases, leaving 5 bases not matched to a gene. Germline V gene lookup returns CDR1 ENHRY and CDR2 SYGVKD. This CDR3 is CAISDYLAGSTDTQYF. The CDR3 bases are TGTGCCATCAGTGACTATCTAGCGGGTAGCACAGATACGCAGTATTTT.

The chain employs TRBV19 and TRBJ1-3; weak D call: TRBD1 (5 bases). CDR1 LNHDA and CDR2 SQIVND come from the germline V gene (reference sequence). CDR3 size: 16 residues. The V end was cut by 4 bases, the J end by 0 bases, with 13 bases between. The CDR3 coding sequence is TGTGCCAGTAGTAGGGGGGACCGGGGCTCTGGAAACACCATATATTTT. Encoded protein: CASSRGDRGSGNTIYF.

This chain uses TRBV12-5 with TRBJ1-3; unclear D gene. The V gene's germline CDR1 is LGHNT and CDR2 FRNRAP. CDR3 length: 16 amino acids. V was trimmed by 6 bases and J by 0 bases, leaving 15 bases between them. The CDR3 sequence: CASGLPLYLSGNTIYF. The CDR3 region has the DNA TGTGCTAGTGGATTACCCCTCTATCTCTCTGGAAACACCATATATTTT. The full variable domain, its missing parts supplied by reference TRBV12-5 and TRBJ1-3, is DARVTQTPRHKVTEMGQEVTMRCQPILGHNTVFWYRQTMMQGLELLAYFRNRAPLDDSGMPKDRFSAEMPDATLATLKIQPSEPRDSAVYFCASGLPLYLSGNTIYFGEGSWLTVV.

V gene TRBV6-1 combines with J gene TRBJ1-2, with 7 bases identical to TRBD1. Germline V gene sequence: CDR1 MNHNS, CDR2 SASEGT. This CDR3 region has 15 residues. The junction had 11 bases not matched to a gene; V was cut back by 8 bases and J by 2 bases. CDR3 DNA sequence: TGTGCCAGCGCTTACCAAGACAGGGCCAACTATGGCTACACCTTC. It translates to CASAYQDRANYGYTF.